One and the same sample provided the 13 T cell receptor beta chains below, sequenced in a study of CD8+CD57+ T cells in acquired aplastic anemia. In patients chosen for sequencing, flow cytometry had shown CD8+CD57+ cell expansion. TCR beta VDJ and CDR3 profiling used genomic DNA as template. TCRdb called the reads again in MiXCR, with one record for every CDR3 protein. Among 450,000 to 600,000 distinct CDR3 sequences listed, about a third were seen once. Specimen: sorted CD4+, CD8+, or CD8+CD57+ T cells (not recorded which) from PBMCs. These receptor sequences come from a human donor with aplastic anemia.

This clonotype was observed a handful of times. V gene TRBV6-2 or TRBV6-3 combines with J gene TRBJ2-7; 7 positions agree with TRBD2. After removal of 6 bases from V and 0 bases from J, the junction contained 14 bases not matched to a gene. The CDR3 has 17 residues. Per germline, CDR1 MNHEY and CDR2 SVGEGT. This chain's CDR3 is CASSPGVGEGRSYEQYF. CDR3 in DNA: TGTGCCAGCAGCCCCGGAGTGGGGGAGGGCCGCTCCTACGAGCAGTACTTC.

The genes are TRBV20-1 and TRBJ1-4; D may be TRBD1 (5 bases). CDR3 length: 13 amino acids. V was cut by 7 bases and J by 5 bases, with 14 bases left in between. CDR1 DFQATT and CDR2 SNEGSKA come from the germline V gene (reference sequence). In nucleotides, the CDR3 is TGCAGTGTGAGTGGGGCGACAAATGAAAAACTGTTTTTT. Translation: CSVSGATNEKLFF.

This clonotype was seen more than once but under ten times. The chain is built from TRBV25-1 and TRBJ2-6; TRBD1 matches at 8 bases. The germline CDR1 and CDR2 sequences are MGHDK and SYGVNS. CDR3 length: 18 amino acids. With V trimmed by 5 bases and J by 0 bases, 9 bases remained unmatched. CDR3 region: CASSPPGQALSGANVLTF. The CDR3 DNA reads TGTGCCAGCAGTCCCCCGGGACAGGCCCTCTCTGGGGCCAACGTCCTGACTTTC.

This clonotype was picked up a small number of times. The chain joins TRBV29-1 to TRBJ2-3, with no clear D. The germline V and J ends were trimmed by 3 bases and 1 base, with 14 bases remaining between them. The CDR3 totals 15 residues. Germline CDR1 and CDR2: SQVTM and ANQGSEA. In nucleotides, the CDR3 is TGCAGCGTTGAGTACGGGTTTAGGGGCACAGATACGCAGTATTTT. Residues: CSVEYGFRGTDTQYF.

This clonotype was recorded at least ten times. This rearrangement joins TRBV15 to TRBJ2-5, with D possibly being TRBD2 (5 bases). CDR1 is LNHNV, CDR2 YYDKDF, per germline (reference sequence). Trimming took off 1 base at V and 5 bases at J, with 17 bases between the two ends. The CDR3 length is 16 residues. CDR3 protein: CATSRGLDGIVETQYF. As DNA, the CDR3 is TGTGCCACCAGCAGAGGATTGGACGGGATCGTGGAGACCCAGTACTTC.

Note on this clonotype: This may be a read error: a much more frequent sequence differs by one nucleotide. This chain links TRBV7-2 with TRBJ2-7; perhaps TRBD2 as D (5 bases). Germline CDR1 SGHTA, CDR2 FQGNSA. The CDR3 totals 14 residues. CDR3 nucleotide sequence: TGTGCCAGCAGCCTCGACGGACTCTCCTACGAGCGGTACTTC. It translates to CASSLDGLSYERYF.

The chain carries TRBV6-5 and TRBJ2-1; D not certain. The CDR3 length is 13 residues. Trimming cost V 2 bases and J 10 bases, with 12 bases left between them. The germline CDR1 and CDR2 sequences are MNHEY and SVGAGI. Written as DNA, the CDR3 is TGTGCCAGCAGTTACAGTACCGAATTAGAGCAGTTCTTC. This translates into CASSYSTELEQFF.

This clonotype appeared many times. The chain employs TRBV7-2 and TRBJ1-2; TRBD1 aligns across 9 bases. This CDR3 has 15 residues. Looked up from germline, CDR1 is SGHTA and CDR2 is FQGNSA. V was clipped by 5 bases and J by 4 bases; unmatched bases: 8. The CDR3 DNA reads TGTGCCAGCAGCCCTCGGGGACAGGGTAGCTATGGCTACACCTTC. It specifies CASSPRGQGSYGYTF.

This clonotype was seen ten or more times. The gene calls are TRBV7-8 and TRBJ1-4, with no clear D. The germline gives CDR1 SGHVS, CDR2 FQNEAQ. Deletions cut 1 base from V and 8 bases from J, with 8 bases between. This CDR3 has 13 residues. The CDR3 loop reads CASSLVLAEKLFF. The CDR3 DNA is TGTGCCAGCAGCTTAGTACTTGCGGAAAAACTGTTTTTT.

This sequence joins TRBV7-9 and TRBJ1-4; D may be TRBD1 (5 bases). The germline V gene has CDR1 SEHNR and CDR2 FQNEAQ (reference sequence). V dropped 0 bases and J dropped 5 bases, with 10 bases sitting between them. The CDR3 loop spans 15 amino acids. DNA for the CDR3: TGTGCCAGCAGCTTAGCAGCCAGGGTCAATGAAAAACTGTTTTTT. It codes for CASSLAARVNEKLFF.

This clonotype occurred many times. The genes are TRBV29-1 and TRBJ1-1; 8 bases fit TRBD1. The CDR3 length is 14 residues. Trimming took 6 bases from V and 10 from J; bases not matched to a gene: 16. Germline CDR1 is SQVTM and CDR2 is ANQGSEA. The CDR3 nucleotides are TGCAGCGTCCTTAAACAGGGGGTCTTCCTCGTAGCTTTCTTT. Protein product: CSVLKQGVFLVAFF. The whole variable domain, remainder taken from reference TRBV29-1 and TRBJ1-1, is SAVISQKPSRDICQRGTSLTIQCQVDSQVTMMFWYRQQPGQSLTLIATANQGSEATYESGFVIDKFPISRPNLTFSTLTVSNMSPEDSSIYLCSVLKQGVFLVAFFGQGTRLTVV.

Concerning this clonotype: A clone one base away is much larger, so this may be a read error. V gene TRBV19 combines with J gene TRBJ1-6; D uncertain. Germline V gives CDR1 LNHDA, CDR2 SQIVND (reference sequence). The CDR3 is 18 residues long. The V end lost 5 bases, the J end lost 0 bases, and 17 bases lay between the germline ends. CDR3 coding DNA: TGTGCCAGTAGTGGCCGGGAGGAACCAAGCTCCTATAATTCACCCCTCCACTTT. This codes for CASSGREEPSSYNSPLHF.

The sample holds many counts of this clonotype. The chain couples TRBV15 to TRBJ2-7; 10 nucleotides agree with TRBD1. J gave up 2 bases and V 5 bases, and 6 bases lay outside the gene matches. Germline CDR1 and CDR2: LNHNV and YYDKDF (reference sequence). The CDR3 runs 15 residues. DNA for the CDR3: TGTGCCACCAGCCTAGGACAGGGGGGAACCTACGAGCAGTACTTC. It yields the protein CATSLGQGGTYEQYF.